Listed here are 8 T cell receptor beta chains from one sample, sequenced in a study of T cell responses to AZD1222 COVID-19 vaccine. Measured with immunoSEQ multiplex PCR; TCRdb has only the in-frame clones, and not every one. This table holds more than 95,000 clones, around 90% found once. This material consisted of peripheral blood, taken on day 0 of AZD1222 vaccination. Every receptor here comes from an adult in good health.

The rearrangement links TRBV28 to TRBJ1-1, with 9 bases lining up with TRBD1. Germline CDR1 MDHEN, CDR2 SYDVKM. CDR3 length: 14 residues. Unmatched junction bases numbered 11, after V lost 11 bases and J lost 4 bases. CDR3 sequence (DNA): TGTGCCTCTTCCTCGGGACAGGGAACCACTGAAGCTTTCTTT. This gives the protein CASSSGQGTTEAFF.

V gene TRBV29-1 combines with J gene TRBJ2-7; TRBD1 or TRBD2 may be the D gene (5 bases each). Per the germline V gene, CDR1 is SQVTM and CDR2 is ANQGSEA. The CDR3 has 12 amino acids. The V end was cut by 7 bases, the J end by 3 bases, with 13 bases between. CDR3 loop: CSARDGNYEQYF. In nucleotides, the CDR3 is TGCAGCGCCCGGGACGGAAACTACGAGCAGTACTTC.

The rearrangement links TRBV28 to TRBJ2-2; no firm D call. Germline V gives CDR1 MDHEN, CDR2 SYDVKM. The CDR3 sequence is 15 residues long. Trimming left V 2 bases short and J 1 base short, with 8 bases between. In nucleotides, the CDR3 is TGTGCCAGCAGTTTACCCTCAGGGAACACCGGGGAGCTGTTTTTT. This encodes CASSLPSGNTGELFF.

This rearrangement joins TRBV7-2 to TRBJ1-1, with D possibly being TRBD1 (5 bases). CDR1 is SGHTA, CDR2 FQGNSA, per germline. Trimming removed 1 base from V and 5 bases from J, with 8 bases in between. The CDR3 length is 13 residues. The DNA for the CDR3 is TGTGCCAGCAGCTTAGGGGGCCCAACTGAAGCTTTCTTT. Amino acids: CASSLGGPTEAFF.

The V and J genes are TRBV7-9 and TRBJ2-6, with a weak D call TRBD2 (6 bases). Germline V lookup: CDR1 SEHNR, CDR2 FQNEAQ (reference sequence). The CDR3 runs 15 residues. Deletions cut 8 bases from V and 4 bases from J, with 15 bases between. The CDR3 nucleotides read TGTGCCAGCCCCAAGCCTAGCGCAGGGGCCAACGTCCTGACTTTC. This gives the protein CASPKPSAGANVLTF.

The V gene is TRBV12-5, the J gene TRBJ2-5; tentatively, D is TRBD2 (6 bases). Germline V gives CDR1 LGHNT, CDR2 FRNRAP. The CDR3 loop spans 16 amino acids. Trimming took off 2 bases at V and 0 bases at J, with 13 bases between the two ends. This chain's CDR3 is CASGLSGERYQETQYF. CDR3 DNA: TGTGCTAGTGGTTTGTCGGGGGAGCGATACCAAGAGACCCAGTACTTC.

The genes are TRBV28 and TRBJ1-3, with D uncertain. The germline V gene encodes CDR1 MDHEN and CDR2 SYDVKM. Trimming took 7 bases from V and 0 from J, leaving 4 bases between them. The CDR3 is 12 residues long. CDR3 bases: TGTGCCAGCACAGGCTCTGGAAACACCATATATTTT. It translates to CASTGSGNTIYF.

Concerning this clone: At one end the junction does not follow the germline gene, possibly because of a read error. V is TRBV30 and J is TRBJ2-7; TRBD1 agrees at 8 bases. CDR1 is GTSNPN, CDR2 SVGIG, per germline (reference sequence). This CDR3 comprises 14 residues. CDR3 residues: CAWRDTGGSYEQYF. CDR3 nucleotide sequence: TGTGCTTGGAGGGACACAGGGGGGTCCTACGAGCAGTACTTC.